Shown below are 9 T cell receptor beta chains from a single sample sequenced in a study of cytomegalovirus exposure and HLA in healthy donors. Use of 60 Vbeta and 13 Jbeta primers characterized the PCR. Data came from immunoSEQ multiplex PCR; TCRdb stores just in-frame clones and leaves some out. The sample includes under 200,000 clones. Sequenced material: PBMCs. Receptor source: a man aged 25-40 years in good health and CMV-seronegative.

This chain uses TRBV4-3 with TRBJ2-1, with TRBD1 matching 7 bases. The CDR3 has 17 residues. V lost 0 bases, J lost 4 bases, and 9 bases stayed unmatched. The germline V gene encodes CDR1 LGHNA and CDR2 YSLEER. Written as DNA, the CDR3 is TGCGCCAGCAGCCAAGAAGCCGGGACAGACTTTTACAATGAGCAGTTCTTC. It encodes CASSQEAGTDFYNEQFF.

The chain has TRBV28 and TRBJ1-2, with TRBD1 matching over 9 bases. V lost 7 bases and J lost 7; bases outside the gene matches: 13. CDR3 length: 15 amino acids. Germline V gene lookup returns CDR1 MDHEN and CDR2 SYDVKM. CDR3: CASTSPGTGMIGYTF. The CDR3 nucleotides read TGTGCCAGCACCTCCCCCGGGACAGGGATGATTGGCTACACCTTC.

This chain uses TRBV2 with TRBJ2-5, with a possible D match to TRBD2 (6 bases). The DNA end favors TRBJ2-7, so the J call may be wrong. Germline V CDR1 and CDR2: SNHLY, FYNNEI. The CDR3 is made up of 14 amino acids. The CDR3 DNA reads TGTGCCAGCTGCCGGGGCGGGGACCTATACGAGCAGTACTTC. It encodes CASCRGGDLYEQYF.

The rearrangement links TRBV7-2 to TRBJ2-2, with TRBD2 matching over 8 bases. The CDR3 spans 17 residues. Trimming cost V 5 bases and J 6 bases; bases outside gene matches: 14. CDR1 SGHTA and CDR2 FQGNSA come from the germline V gene. Here the CDR3 reads CASSPRTSGSFSGELFF. CDR3 nucleotides: TGTGCCAGCAGCCCAAGGACAAGCGGGAGTTTTTCCGGGGAGCTGTTTTTT. Based on the CDR3 plus reference TRBV7-2 and TRBJ2-2, the full variable domain is GAGVSQSPSNKVTEKGKDVELRCDPISGHTALYWYRQSLGQGLEFLIYFQGNSAPDKSGLPSDRFSAERTGGSVSTLTIQRTQQEDSAVYLCASSPRTSGSFSGELFFGEGSRLTVL.

This sequence joins TRBV27 and TRBJ1-5; 7 nucleotides line up with TRBD1. Germline lookup yields CDR1 MNHEY and CDR2 SMNVEV (reference sequence). This CDR3 contains 15 residues. J was trimmed by 1 base and V by 3 bases; bases with no gene match: 3. This CDR3 is CASSFRGQSNQPQHF. The CDR3 coding sequence is TGTGCCAGCAGTTTTAGGGGGCAAAGCAATCAGCCCCAGCATTTT.

The CDR3: CASSPRGAGVIYEQYF. The CDR3 region has the DNA TGCGCCAGCAGCCCTCGGGGAGCGGGAGTGATATACGAGCAGTACTTC. This chain connects TRBV4-1 to TRBJ2-7; the match to TRBD2 covers 8 bases. V was pared by 4 bases and J by 4 bases, with 12 bases of the junction left unmatched. Per the germline V gene, CDR1 is MGHRA and CDR2 is YSYEKL. CDR3 length: 16 residues.

The gene calls are TRBV10-2 and TRBJ1-5, with no clear D. This CDR3 comprises 14 residues. The V gene's germline CDR1 is WSHSY and CDR2 SAAADI. The V gene lost 3 bases and the J gene lost 4 bases, with 10 bases spanning the gap. In DNA, the CDR3 is TGCGCCAGCAGTGAATTTCCAGAAAATCAGCCCCAGCATTTT. Its translation is CASSEFPENQPQHF.

V is TRBV12-5 and J is TRBJ2-4, with TRBD1 as a possible D gene (6 bases). This CDR3 is built from 15 residues. V was trimmed by 5 bases and J by 1 base, leaving 12 bases between them. CDR1 is LGHNT, CDR2 FRNRAP, per germline. This chain's CDR3 is CASGPGDKAKNIQYF. The CDR3 DNA follows: TGTGCTAGTGGTCCCGGGGACAAGGCCAAAAACATTCAGTACTTC.

V and J are TRBV2 and TRBJ1-5; 7 bases align to TRBD1. The CDR3 extends over 13 amino acids. CDR1 is SNHLY, CDR2 FYNNEI, per germline. Germline trimming cut 6 bases from V and 9 bases from J; bases unmatched to any gene: 8. CDR3 sequence reads: CASSSDRERPQHF. CDR3 nucleotide sequence: TGTGCCAGCAGCTCCGACAGGGAGCGGCCCCAGCATTTT.